Shown below are 22 T cell receptor beta chains from a single sample sequenced in a study of shared clonotypes between healthy human individuals. Data came from immunoSEQ multiplex PCR; TCRdb stores just in-frame clones and leaves some out. The data contain roughly 500,000 clones, 70% to 80% of them singletons. Sequencing was performed on PBMCs. All receptors derive from a woman aged 40 to 55 in good health. Some clones in this sample may be carry-over from other donors' samples.

The chain recombines TRBV7-9 with TRBJ2-1, with D possibly being TRBD1 or TRBD2 (5 bases each). V shed 5 bases and J shed 5 bases, with 16 bases lying between them. This CDR3 region has 15 residues. Germline lookup yields CDR1 SEHNR and CDR2 FQNEAQ (reference sequence). In nucleotides, the CDR3 is TGTGCCAGCAGCCCCTGGGACCCCCCCGACAATGAGCAGTTCTTC. Translated: CASSPWDPPDNEQFF.

The chain joins TRBV4-2 to TRBJ2-3; D unclear. The V end lost 2 bases, the J end lost 1 base, and 16 bases lay between the germline ends. Germline V gene data show CDR1 as LGHNA and CDR2 as YNFKEQ. There are 17 residues in the CDR3. The CDR3 DNA is TGTGCCAGCAGCCAACTAATGACGCAGACGGGCACAGATACGCAGTATTTT. Encoded protein: CASSQLMTQTGTDTQYF.

This clone was counted between two and nine times. This chain joins TRBV6-5 and TRBJ2-1; 9 bases map to TRBD2. The CDR3 runs to 15 residues. Germline V gives CDR1 MNHEY, CDR2 SVGAGI. Trimming removed 5 bases from V and 4 bases from J; junction bases left unmatched: 6. This CDR3 is CASSRGGRAYNEQFF. The CDR3 DNA reads as TGTGCCAGCAGTAGAGGCGGGAGGGCTTACAATGAGCAGTTCTTC.

The chain combines TRBV6-1 with TRBJ2-5; TRBD2 matches 9 bases. The CDR3 consists of 16 residues. CDR1 is MNHNS, CDR2 SASEGT, per germline. The ends lost 1 base at V and 3 bases at J; junction bases unmatched: 6. CDR3 in amino acids: CASSEVAGDREETQYF. Written as DNA, the CDR3 is TGTGCCAGCAGTGAAGTAGCGGGAGATAGAGAAGAGACCCAGTACTTC.

As concerns this clone: Other nucleotide sequences from this sample produce the same CDR3. The J gene is TRBJ2-6, the V gene TRBV28; D remains ambiguous. This CDR3 contains 14 residues. Germline loops: CDR1 MDHEN, CDR2 SYDVKM. The germline V and J ends were trimmed by 5 bases and 1 base, with 6 bases remaining between them. In nucleotides, the CDR3 is TGTGCCAGCAGTCCACAATCTGGGGCCAACGTCCTGACTTTC. Its protein product is CASSPQSGANVLTF.

This chain uses TRBV27 with TRBJ1-2, with no clear D. Germline V lookup: CDR1 MNHEY, CDR2 SMNVEV (reference sequence). V was pared by 10 bases and J by 0 bases, with 21 bases between. The CDR3 totals 16 residues. The CDR3: CATLVGVEDPNYGYTF. The CDR3 nucleotides are TGTGCCACCCTGGTCGGGGTCGAAGACCCTAACTATGGCTACACCTTC.

DNA for the CDR3: TGTGCCAGCAGTTTAACGGGACAGAATACCTACGAGCAGTACTTC. The encoded protein is CASSLTGQNTYEQYF. This rearrangement joins TRBV27 to TRBJ2-7; TRBD1 matches at 7 bases. The germline V gene encodes CDR1 MNHEY and CDR2 SMNVEV (reference sequence). The CDR3 is made up of 15 amino acids. The V gene end was trimmed by 2 bases and the J gene end by 2 bases; junction bases not matched to a gene: 6.

The chain couples TRBV29-1 to TRBJ2-3; 7 bases agree with TRBD2. J was trimmed by 5 bases and V by 1 base; bases with no gene match: 6. The germline gives CDR1 SQVTM, CDR2 ANQGSEA. This CDR3 comprises 14 residues. The CDR3 DNA is TGCAGCGTTGAAGGGATGGGGGGGATAGATACGCAGTATTTT. Residues: CSVEGMGGIDTQYF.

This clone was seen only a few times. V and J are TRBV28 and TRBJ2-3; TRBD2 matches 8 bases. V shed 2 bases, J shed 4 bases, and the junction held 8 bases outside the gene matches. Germline CDR1 MDHEN, CDR2 SYDVKM. The CDR3 has 16 residues. The CDR3 region has the DNA TGTGCCAGCAGTTTACGGGGGGGCTTTAGGGCAGATACGCAGTATTTT. Translation gives CASSLRGGFRADTQYF.

This clone turned up a few times. J is TRBJ1-5 and V is TRBV7-8; no reliable D call. The CDR3 contains 15 residues. CDR1 and CDR2 (germline): SGHVS, FQNEAQ. V lost 1 base to trimming and J lost 6 bases, with 13 bases between them. The CDR3 spells CASSLDGGVSQPQHF. The CDR3 bases are TGTGCCAGCAGCTTAGATGGTGGGGTTTCTCAGCCCCAGCATTTT.

The rearrangement links TRBV4-2 to TRBJ2-1; 11 bases are shared with TRBD2. Trimming removed 2 bases from V and 5 bases from J; junction bases left unmatched: 8. From germline, CDR1 is LGHNA and CDR2 YNFKEQ. There are 17 residues in the CDR3. This CDR3 is CASSQLSTSGRDNEQFF. The CDR3 nucleotides are TGTGCCAGCAGCCAACTTAGTACTAGCGGGAGAGACAATGAGCAGTTCTTC.

V usage is TRBV29-1 and J usage is TRBJ2-5, with unresolved D. Trimming took off 4 bases at V and 7 bases at J, with 10 bases between the two ends. This CDR3 is 11 amino acids long. Per germline, CDR1 SQVTM and CDR2 ANQGSEA. The chain's CDR3 is CSVVVGLTQYF. CDR3 coding DNA: TGCAGCGTTGTGGTAGGATTGACCCAGTACTTC.

This chain joins TRBV7-2 and TRBJ2-3; 12 bases are a match to TRBD2. The germline gives CDR1 SGHTA, CDR2 FQGNSA. With 0 bases clipped from V and 5 bases from J, the junction kept 6 bases outside the gene matches. The CDR3 is 17 residues long. CDR3 sequence reads: CASSLAASGRGIDTQYF. CDR3 DNA: TGTGCCAGCAGCTTAGCTGCTAGCGGGAGGGGTATAGATACGCAGTATTTT. Filled out from reference TRBV7-2 and TRBJ2-3, the complete variable domain reads GAGVSQSPSNKVTEKGKDVELRCDPISGHTALYWYRQSLGQGLEFLIYFQGNSAPDKSGLPSDRFSAERTGGSVSTLTIQRTQQEDSAVYLCASSLAASGRGIDTQYFGPGTRLTVL.

V usage is TRBV5-4 and J usage is TRBJ1-2, with TRBD1 as a possible D gene (5 bases). The CDR3 runs to 12 residues. V was clipped by 4 bases and J by 8 bases, with 12 bases between them. Germline V CDR1 and CDR2: SGHNT, YYREEE (reference sequence). The CDR3 nucleotides read TGTGCCAGCAGCCAGGGACTGGGCGGCTACACCTTC. Translating gives CASSQGLGGYTF.

This clone appeared a single time. The V and J genes are TRBV19 and TRBJ1-2; 10 bases are shared with TRBD1. V was pared by 5 bases and J by 8 bases, with 8 bases of the junction left unmatched. The CDR3 sequence is 14 residues long. Germline V gives CDR1 LNHDA, CDR2 SQIVND (reference sequence). The DNA of the CDR3 is TGTGCCAGTAGTGTACGACAGGGGGCGAGGGGCTACACCTTC. Its translation is CASSVRQGARGYTF.

This chain uses TRBV27 with TRBJ2-7; TRBD1 agrees at 11 bases. Losses at the gene ends were 8 bases for V and 3 bases for J; bases not matched to a gene: 12. The CDR3 totals 16 residues. The germline V gene encodes CDR1 MNHEY and CDR2 SMNVEV (reference sequence). The CDR3 here is CASRALGTGGVYEQYF. For the CDR3, the DNA is TGTGCCAGCCGCGCCTTGGGGACAGGGGGGGTCTACGAGCAGTACTTC.

Concerning this clone itself: A much larger clone lies one base from this, so it may be a read error. The CDR3 region is CASRGLAGYNEQFF. Written as DNA, the CDR3 is TGTGCCAGCAGGGGACTAGCGGGGTACAATGAGCAGTTCTTC. This chain connects TRBV28 to TRBJ2-1; TRBD2 matches at 13 bases. CDR1 is MDHEN, CDR2 SYDVKM, per germline. The CDR3 has 14 amino acids. The ends lost 6 bases at V and 4 bases at J; junction bases unmatched: 0. Full variable domain (outside the CDR3, taken from reference TRBV28 and TRBJ2-1): DVKVTQSSRYLVKRTGEKVFLECVQDMDHENMFWYRQDPGLGLRLIYFSYDVKMKEKGDIPEGYSVSREKKERFSLILESASTNQTSMYLCASRGLAGYNEQFFGPGTRLTVL.

The V call is TRBV2, the J call TRBJ1-1; D gene ambiguous. Germline CDR1 reads SNHLY; CDR2 reads FYNNEI. With 6 bases removed from V and 0 bases from J, the gap between germline ends came to 20 bases. The CDR3 length is 17 residues. CDR3 in DNA: TGTGCCAGCAGCGGCATAAGGAGCTTTCTTGTGAACACTGAAGCTTTCTTT. The encoded protein is CASSGIRSFLVNTEAFF.

This clone was recorded a few times. This chain uses TRBV18 with TRBJ1-5; D gene unclear. Germline CDR1 KGHSH, CDR2 LQKENI. Deletions cut 3 bases from V and 11 bases from J, with 14 bases between. CDR3 length: 13 amino acids. The CDR3 here is CASSPGEYRSQHF. The DNA of the CDR3 is TGTGCCAGCTCACCCGGAGAATACAGATCCCAGCATTTT.

The V gene is TRBV21-1, the J gene TRBJ2-7; the table gives TRBD1 as D, unverified against the DNA. TRBV21-1 corresponds to a pseudogene. This CDR3 contains 16 residues. The chain's CDR3 is CASSKGGPSGVNEQYF. The CDR3 nucleotides read TGTGCCAGCAGCAAAGGGGGTCCCTCAGGGGTTAACGAGCAGTACTTC.

The gene calls are TRBV28 and TRBJ2-1; D possibly matches TRBD1 or TRBD2 (5 bases each). Germline assignment: CDR1 MDHEN and CDR2 SYDVKM. V lost 5 bases and J lost 16, with 21 bases in between. There are 13 residues in the CDR3. CDR3 amino acids: CASSNPGRTLGFF. For the CDR3, the DNA is TGTGCCAGCAGTAACCCGGGACGGACTTTAGGATTCTTC.

This clone has a count of ten or more. The chain has TRBV5-1 and TRBJ2-2; 8 nucleotides line up with TRBD1. The CDR3 length is 16 residues. Germline CDR1 reads SGHRS; CDR2 reads YFSETQ. V was clipped by 2 bases and J by 1 base; unmatched bases: 4. CDR3 loop: CASSFNGQGNTGELFF. As DNA, the CDR3 is TGCGCCAGCAGCTTTAATGGACAGGGGAACACCGGGGAGCTGTTTTTT.